This record looks at one TCR beta chain sequence and its context. No antigen is known for it. The CDR3 extends over 12 amino acids. Trimming stripped 2 bases from V and 7 bases from J, with 8 bases between. Germline V lookup: CDR1 LGHDT, CDR2 YNNKEL (reference sequence). This entry belongs to a study of T-cell memory formation after mild COVID-19. TCRdb ran MiXCR on the 5' RACE reads and lists one entry per CDR3 protein. The table has 150,000 to 200,000 distinct CDR3 sequences, about 15% seen once. Study-level points and caveats: Clones which contracted sat mainly in CM and EM if CD4+, and in EMRA if CD8+.

This chain uses TRBV3-1 with TRBJ1-1; D is unresolved. Material for sequencing was PBMCs or a T cell subset sorted from them (not recorded which). This clonotype originated in an adult woman who had mild COVID-19 (a few samples of this study predate the infection). Cell type and time point are not known. The CDR3 bases are TGTGCCAGCAGCCAATTTGCAGGTGAAGCTTTCTTT. Translation: CASSQFAGEAFF.